This T cell receptor (beta chain) was recovered during a study of cytomegalovirus exposure and HLA in healthy donors. PCR involved 60 Vbeta and 13 Jbeta primers. Generated by immunoSEQ multiplex PCR, the TCRdb table keeps only in-frame clones and is missing some. Of about 130,000 clones listed, 70% to 85% are singletons. Trimming left V 5 bases short and J 6 bases short, with 7 bases between. This CDR3 region has 12 residues. Germline lookup yields CDR1 SEHNR and CDR2 FQNEAQ (reference sequence). When sampled, the donors appeared nominally healthy, though they likely had unrecorded immune exposures. Sequenced: PBMCs. The J gene is TRBJ2-2, the V gene TRBV7-9; TRBD1 might be the D (5 bases). The receptor was derived from a female donor in good health and CMV-seronegative. DNA of the CDR3: TGTGCCAGCAGCCCCAGGGCCGGGGAGCTGTTTTTT. The encoded protein is CASSPRAGELFF.